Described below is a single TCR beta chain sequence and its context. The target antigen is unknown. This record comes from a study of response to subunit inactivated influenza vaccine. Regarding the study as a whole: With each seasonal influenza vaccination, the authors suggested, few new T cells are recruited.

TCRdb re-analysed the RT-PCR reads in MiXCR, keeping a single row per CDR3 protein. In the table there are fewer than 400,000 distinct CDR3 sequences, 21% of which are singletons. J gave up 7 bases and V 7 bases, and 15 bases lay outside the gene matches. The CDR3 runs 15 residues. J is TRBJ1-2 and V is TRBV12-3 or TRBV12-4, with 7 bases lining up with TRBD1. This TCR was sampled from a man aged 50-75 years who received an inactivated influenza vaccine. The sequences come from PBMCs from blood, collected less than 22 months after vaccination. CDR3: CASTRNGRGQGGYTF. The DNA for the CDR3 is TGTGCCAGCACCCGAAATGGGAGGGGGCAAGGTGGCTACACCTTC.